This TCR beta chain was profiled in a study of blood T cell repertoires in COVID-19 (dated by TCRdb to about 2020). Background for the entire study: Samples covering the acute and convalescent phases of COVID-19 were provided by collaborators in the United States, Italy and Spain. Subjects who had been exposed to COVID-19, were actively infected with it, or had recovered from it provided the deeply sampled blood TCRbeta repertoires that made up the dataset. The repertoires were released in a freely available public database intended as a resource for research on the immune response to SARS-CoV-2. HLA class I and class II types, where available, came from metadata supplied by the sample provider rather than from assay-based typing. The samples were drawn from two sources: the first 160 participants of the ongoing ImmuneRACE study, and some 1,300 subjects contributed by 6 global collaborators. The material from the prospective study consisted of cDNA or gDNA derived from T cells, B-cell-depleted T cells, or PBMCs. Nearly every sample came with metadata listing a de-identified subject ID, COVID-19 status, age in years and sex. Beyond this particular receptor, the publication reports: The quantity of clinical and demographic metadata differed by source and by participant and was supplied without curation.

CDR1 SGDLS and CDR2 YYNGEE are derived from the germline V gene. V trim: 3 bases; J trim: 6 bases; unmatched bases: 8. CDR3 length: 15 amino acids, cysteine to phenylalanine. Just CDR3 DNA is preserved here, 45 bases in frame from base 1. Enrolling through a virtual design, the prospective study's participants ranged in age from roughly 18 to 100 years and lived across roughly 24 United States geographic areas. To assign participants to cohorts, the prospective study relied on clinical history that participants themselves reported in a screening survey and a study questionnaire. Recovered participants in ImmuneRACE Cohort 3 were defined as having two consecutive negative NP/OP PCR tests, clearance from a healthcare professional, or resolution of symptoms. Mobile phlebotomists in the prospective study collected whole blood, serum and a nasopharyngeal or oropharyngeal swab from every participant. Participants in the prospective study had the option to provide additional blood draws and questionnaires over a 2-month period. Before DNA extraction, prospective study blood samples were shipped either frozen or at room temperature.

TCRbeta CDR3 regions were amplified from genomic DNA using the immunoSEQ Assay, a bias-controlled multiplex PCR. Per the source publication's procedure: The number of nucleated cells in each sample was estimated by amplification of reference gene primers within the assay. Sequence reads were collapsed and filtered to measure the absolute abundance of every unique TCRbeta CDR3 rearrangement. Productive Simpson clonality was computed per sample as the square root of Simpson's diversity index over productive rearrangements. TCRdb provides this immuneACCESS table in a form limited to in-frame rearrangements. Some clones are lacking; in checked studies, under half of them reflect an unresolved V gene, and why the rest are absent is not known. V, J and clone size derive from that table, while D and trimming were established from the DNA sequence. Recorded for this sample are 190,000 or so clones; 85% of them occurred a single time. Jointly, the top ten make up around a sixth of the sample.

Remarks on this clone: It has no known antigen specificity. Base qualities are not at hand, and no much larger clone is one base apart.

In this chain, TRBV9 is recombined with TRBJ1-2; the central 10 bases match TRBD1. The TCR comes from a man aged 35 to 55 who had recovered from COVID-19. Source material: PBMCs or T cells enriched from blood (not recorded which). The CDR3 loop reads CASSGSLTGGDGYTF. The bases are TGTGCCAGCAGCGGGTCCTTGACAGGGGGCGATGGCTACACCTTC.